This T cell receptor beta chain was recorded in a study of T cell responses to AZD1222 COVID-19 vaccine. Notes on the study in general: Sampling that yielded the repertoires occurred only after the peak T cell response. Donors were mostly white British, more females; clonal diversity possibly underestimated. Unmutated variant regions are reportedly targeted by nearly half of spike-specific TCRs.

Doses given second, at about 4 or about 12 weeks, were pooled. Profiling relied on immunoSEQ multiplex PCR, and the TCRdb table lists in-frame clones only, not all of them. The table has 130,000 to 150,000 clones, more than 70% seen once; the top ten hold roughly 5.1%. Details on this clone: The antigen is undetermined.

The CDR3 consists of 14 residues. CDR1 is SGHNT, CDR2 YYREEE, per germline (reference sequence). The V end lost 5 bases, the J end lost 2 bases, and 13 bases lay between the germline ends. Sequencing used peripheral blood, obtained 28 days after the second AZD1222 dose. The TCR sequence derives from an adult who received the AZD1222 COVID-19 vaccine. The chain couples TRBV5-4 to TRBJ2-5; maybe TRBD1 (6 bases). As DNA, the CDR3 is TGTGCCAGCAGTGGACAGTACTCACAAGAGACCCAGTACTTC. It yields the protein CASSGQYSQETQYF.